The clone carrying this TCR beta chain was seen only once. This sample stems from a study of blood T cell repertoires in COVID-19. Study in general: Spain, Italy and the United States supplied samples that represented acute and convalescent COVID-19. T cells, B-cell-depleted T cells, or PBMCs provided the cDNA or gDNA that served as material.

Germline CDR1 GTSNPN, CDR2 SVGIG (reference sequence). V gave up 7 bases and J gave up 7 bases; unmatched junction bases: 7. The CDR3 extends over 12 amino acids. As handled by the study authors: Estimation of nucleated cell counts was performed using reference gene primer amplification. Assay: immunoSEQ multiplex PCR; the TCRdb copy retains only in-frame clones and omits some. V, J and clone size were drawn from that table, and D and trimming were deduced from the DNA. Among some 270,000 clones listed, roughly 90% were seen once. The sequence was collected from a man in his fifties with acute or convalescent COVID-19. The specimen sequenced was peripheral blood. The rearrangement joins TRBV30 to TRBJ1-1, with TRBD1 identical over 9 bases. Written as DNA, the CDR3 is TGTGCCTATAACAGGGGGCAGAGTGAAGCTTTCTTT. Translation: CAYNRGQSEAFF.